This TCR beta chain was sequenced in a study of shared clonotypes between healthy human individuals. Germline values: CDR1 SGHRS, CDR2 YFSETQ. This CDR3 contains 16 residues. V was pared by 4 bases and J by 4 bases, with 12 bases of the junction left unmatched. General observations from the study: The four-donor shared clonotypes exceeded non-shared clonotypes in generation probability, with non-shared ones scoring lower.

Clones were read by immunoSEQ multiplex PCR, and TCRdb kept only the in-frame ones, dropping some. The sample contains 2 million to 2.5 million clones, 90% to 96% of which appear only once. Note on this clone: Its antigen remains unknown.

Input material: naive CD4+ T cells sorted from blood. Described subset: CD45RA+ positively selected. The sequence was obtained from a man aged 18 to 29 in good health. The V call is TRBV5-1, the J call TRBJ1-2; TRBD1 matches at 8 bases. CDR3 bases: TGCGCCAGCAGCGCAACCGGGACAGGTCTGGGCTATGGCTACACCTTC. It specifies CASSATGTGLGYGYTF.